The rows below give T cell receptor beta chains drawn from one sample of a study of B cell selection in AIRE deficiency. TCRdb's table, derived via immunoSEQ multiplex PCR, lists solely in-frame clones and lacks some. The sample consists of around 1,700 clones, around four fifths of them appearing once. Sequencing used CD4+CD25+ Tregs sorted from PBMCs. The receptors were gathered from a human donor in good health. Each CDR3 is given with its conserved first and last residue. A D gene is named only where the DNA matches it firmly. Size is stated for part of the rows, as once, few or many counts, or as a class when the clone is expanded.

clone_size: NA; d_call: TRBD1; v_call: TRBV9; j_call: TRBJ2-2; cdr3_aa: CASSPPAGGNTGELFF; cdr3_nt: TGTGCCAGCAGCCCTCCAGCAGGGGGCAACACCGGGGAGCTGTTTTTT
clone_size: NA; d_call: TRBD1; v_call: TRBV19; j_call: TRBJ2-7; cdr3_aa: CASSKAGTANYEQYF; cdr3_nt: TGTGCCAGTAGTAAAGCCGGGACAGCCAACTACGAGCAGTACTTC
clone_size: NA; d_call: NA; v_call: TRBV20-1; j_call: TRBJ2-3; cdr3_aa: CSAKERLLYF; cdr3_nt: TGCAGTGCTAAAGAGCGGCTGTTGTATTTT
clone_size: NA; d_call: NA; v_call: TRBV19; j_call: TRBJ2-6; cdr3_aa: CASSSLGTAGANVLTF; cdr3_nt: TGTGCCAGTAGTAGTTTAGGGACGGCTGGGGCCAACGTCCTGACTTTC
clone_size: NA; d_call: NA; v_call: TRBV5-6; j_call: TRBJ2-7; cdr3_aa: CASSLGAYSSYEQYF; cdr3_nt: TGTGCCAGCAGCTTGGGAGCCTACAGCTCCTACGAGCAGTACTTC
clone_size: few; d_call: NA; v_call: TRBV10-3; j_call: TRBJ1-5; cdr3_aa: CAIRQGSNQPQHF; cdr3_nt: TGTGCCATCAGACAGGGATCGAATCAGCCCCAGCATTTT
clone_size: NA; d_call: TRBD2; v_call: TRBV4-3; j_call: TRBJ2-3; cdr3_aa: CASSQEYDVAGGGWTDTQYF; cdr3_nt: TGCGCCAGCAGCCAAGAATACGATGTAGCGGGAGGGGGGTGGACAGATACGCAGTATTTT
clone_size: once; d_call: NA; v_call: TRBV4-1; j_call: TRBJ2-6; cdr3_aa: CASSQTIQLAGANVLTF; cdr3_nt: TGCGCCAGCAGCCAGACTATCCAGCTCGCCGGGGCCAACGTCCTGACTTTC
clone_size: NA; d_call: NA; v_call: TRBV13; j_call: TRBJ1-1; cdr3_aa: CASSLYRGTEAFF; cdr3_nt: TGTGCCAGCAGCTTATATAGGGGGACTGAAGCTTTCTTT
clone_size: NA; d_call: NA; v_call: TRBV6-6; j_call: TRBJ1-2; cdr3_aa: CASSYSASYYGYTF; cdr3_nt: TGTGCCAGCAGTTACTCGGCCAGCTACTATGGCTACACCTTC
clone_size: NA; d_call: NA; v_call: TRBV5-6; j_call: TRBJ1-2; cdr3_aa: CASRRRGAGYTF; cdr3_nt: TGTGCCAGCAGACGGAGGGGAGCTGGCTACACCTTC
clone_size: NA; d_call: NA; v_call: TRBV7-2; j_call: TRBJ1-4; cdr3_aa: CASSFGGEKLFF; cdr3_nt: TGTGCCAGCAGCTTTGGGGGGGAAAAACTGTTTTTT